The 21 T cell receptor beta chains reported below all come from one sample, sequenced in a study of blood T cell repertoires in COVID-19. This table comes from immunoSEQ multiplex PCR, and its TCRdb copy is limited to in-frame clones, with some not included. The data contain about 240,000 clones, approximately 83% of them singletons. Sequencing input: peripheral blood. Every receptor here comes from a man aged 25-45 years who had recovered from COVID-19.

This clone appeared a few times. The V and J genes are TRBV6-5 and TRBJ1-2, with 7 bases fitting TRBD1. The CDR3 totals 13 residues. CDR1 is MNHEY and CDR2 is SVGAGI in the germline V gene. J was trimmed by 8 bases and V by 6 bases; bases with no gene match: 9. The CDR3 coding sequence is TGTGCCAGCAGCCCCGACAGGGATCGGGGCTACACCTTC. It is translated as CASSPDRDRGYTF.

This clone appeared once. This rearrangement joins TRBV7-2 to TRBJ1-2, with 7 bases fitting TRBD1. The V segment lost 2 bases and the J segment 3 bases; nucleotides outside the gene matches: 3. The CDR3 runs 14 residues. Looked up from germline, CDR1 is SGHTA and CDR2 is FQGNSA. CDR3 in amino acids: CASSLTGTDYGYTF. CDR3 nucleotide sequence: TGTGCCAGCAGCTTAACTGGGACAGACTATGGCTACACCTTC.

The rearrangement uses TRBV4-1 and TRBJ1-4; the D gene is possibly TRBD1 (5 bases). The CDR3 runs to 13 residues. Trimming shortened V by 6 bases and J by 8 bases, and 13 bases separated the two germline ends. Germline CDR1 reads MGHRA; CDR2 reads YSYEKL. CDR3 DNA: TGCGCCAGCAGTGGCAGGGTAGGGGAAAAACTGTTTTTT. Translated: CASSGRVGEKLFF.

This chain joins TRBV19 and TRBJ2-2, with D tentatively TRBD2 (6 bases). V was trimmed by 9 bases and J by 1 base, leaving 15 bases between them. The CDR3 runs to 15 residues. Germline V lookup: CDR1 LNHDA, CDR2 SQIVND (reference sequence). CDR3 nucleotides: TGTGCCAGGGCGGGAAACCCAATGAACACCGGGGAGCTGTTTTTT. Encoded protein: CARAGNPMNTGELFF.

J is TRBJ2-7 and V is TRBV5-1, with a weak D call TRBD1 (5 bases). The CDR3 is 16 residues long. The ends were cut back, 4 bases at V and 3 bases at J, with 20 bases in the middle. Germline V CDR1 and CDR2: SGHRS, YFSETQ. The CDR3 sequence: CASSPRAGLGLYEQYF. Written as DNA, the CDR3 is TGCGCCAGCAGCCCCCGAGCAGGTCTGGGGCTCTACGAGCAGTACTTC.

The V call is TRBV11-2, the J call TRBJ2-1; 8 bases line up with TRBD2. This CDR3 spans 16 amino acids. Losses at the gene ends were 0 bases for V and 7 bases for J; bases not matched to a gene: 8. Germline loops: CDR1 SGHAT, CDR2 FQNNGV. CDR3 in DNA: TGTGCCAGCAGCTTAGATCTGCCGGGGGGGTTGAATGAGCAGTTCTTC. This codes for CASSLDLPGGLNEQFF.

The CDR3 loop reads CASRQPGQTIYGYTF. CDR3 coding DNA: TGTGCCAGCAGGCAGCCGGGACAGACTATCTATGGCTACACCTTC. The chain links TRBV6-6 to TRBJ1-2, with TRBD1 matching 7 bases. The V segment lost 6 bases and the J segment 4 bases; nucleotides outside the gene matches: 11. Germline CDR1 and CDR2: MNHNY and SVGAGI (reference sequence). The CDR3 consists of 15 residues.

Written as DNA, the CDR3 is TGTGCCAGCAGTGATCGGTGGGAGTACCAAGAGACCCAGTACTTC. It is translated as CASSDRWEYQETQYF. The rearrangement links TRBV6-1 to TRBJ2-5; TRBD2 might be the D (5 bases). Deletions cut 3 bases from V and 0 bases from J, with 11 bases between. The germline V gene encodes CDR1 MNHNS and CDR2 SASEGT. The CDR3 length is 15 residues.

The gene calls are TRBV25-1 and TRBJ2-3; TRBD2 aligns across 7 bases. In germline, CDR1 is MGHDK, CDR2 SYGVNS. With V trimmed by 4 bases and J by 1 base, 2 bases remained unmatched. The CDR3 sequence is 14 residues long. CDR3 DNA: TGTGCCAGCAGTGGTCGGGGGGGCACAGATACGCAGTATTTT. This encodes CASSGRGGTDTQYF.

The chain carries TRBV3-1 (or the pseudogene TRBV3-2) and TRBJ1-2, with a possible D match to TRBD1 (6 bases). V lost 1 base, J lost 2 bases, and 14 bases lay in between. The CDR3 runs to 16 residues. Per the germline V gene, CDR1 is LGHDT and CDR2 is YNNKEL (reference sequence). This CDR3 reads CASSQVGGGANYGYTF. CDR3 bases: TGTGCCAGCAGCCAAGTAGGAGGGGGGGCGAACTATGGCTACACCTTC.

CDR3 residues: CASSFEDRVQPQHF. The CDR3 DNA follows: TGTGCCAGTAGTTTTGAGGACAGGGTCCAGCCCCAGCATTTT. The V and J genes are TRBV19 and TRBJ1-5, with 8 bases lining up with TRBD1. The J segment lost 7 bases and the V segment lost 5 bases, leaving 7 bases of the junction unmatched. The CDR3 has 14 amino acids. Germline V lookup: CDR1 LNHDA, CDR2 SQIVND (reference sequence).

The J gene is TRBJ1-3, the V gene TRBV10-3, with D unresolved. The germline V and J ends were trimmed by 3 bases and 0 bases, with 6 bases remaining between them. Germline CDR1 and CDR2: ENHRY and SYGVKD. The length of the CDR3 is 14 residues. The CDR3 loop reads CAISDRNSGNTIYF. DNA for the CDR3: TGTGCCATCAGTGACAGAAACTCTGGAAACACCATATATTTT.

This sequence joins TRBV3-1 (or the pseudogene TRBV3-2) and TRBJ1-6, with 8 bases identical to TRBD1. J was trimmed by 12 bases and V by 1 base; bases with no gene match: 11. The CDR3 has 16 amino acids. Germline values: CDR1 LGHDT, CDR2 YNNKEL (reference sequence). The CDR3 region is CASSQGTGQVGGPLHF. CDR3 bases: TGTGCCAGCAGCCAAGGAACGGGACAGGTGGGCGGACCCCTCCACTTT.

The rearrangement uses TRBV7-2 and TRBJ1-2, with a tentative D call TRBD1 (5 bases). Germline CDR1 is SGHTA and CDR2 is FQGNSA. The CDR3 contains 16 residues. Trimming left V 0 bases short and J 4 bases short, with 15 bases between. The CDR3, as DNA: TGTGCCAGCAGCTTAGCGGGGGGACCCCGAGGCTATGGCTACACCTTC. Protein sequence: CASSLAGGPRGYGYTF.

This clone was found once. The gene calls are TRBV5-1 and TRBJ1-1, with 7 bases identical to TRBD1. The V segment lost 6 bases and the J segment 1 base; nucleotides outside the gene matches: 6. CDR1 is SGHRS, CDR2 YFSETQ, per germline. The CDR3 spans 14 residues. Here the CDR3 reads CASTGGGANTEAFF. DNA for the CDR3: TGCGCCAGCACGGGAGGGGGCGCGAACACTGAAGCTTTCTTT.

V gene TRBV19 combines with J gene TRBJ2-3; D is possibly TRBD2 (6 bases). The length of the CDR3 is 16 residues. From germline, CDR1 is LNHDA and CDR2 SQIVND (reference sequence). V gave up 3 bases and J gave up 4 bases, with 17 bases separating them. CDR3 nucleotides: TGTGCCAGTAGTATCCTCCCGGGGCCTAGCGCAGATACGCAGTATTTT. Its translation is CASSILPGPSADTQYF.

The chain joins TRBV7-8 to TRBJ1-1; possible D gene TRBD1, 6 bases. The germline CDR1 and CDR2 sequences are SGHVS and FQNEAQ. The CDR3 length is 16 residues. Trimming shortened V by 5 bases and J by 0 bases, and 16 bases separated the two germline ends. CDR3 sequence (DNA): TGTGCCAGCAGCCCAACAGGGTTTAGGATGAACACTGAAGCTTTCTTT. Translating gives CASSPTGFRMNTEAFF.

CDR3 DNA sequence: TGTGCCAGCAGCCGACAGGGGTTGGATTCACCCCTCCACTTT. Translated, it gives CASSRQGLDSPLHF. This chain uses TRBV7-9 with TRBJ1-6, with TRBD1 identical over 8 bases. The J segment lost 8 bases and the V segment lost 5 bases, leaving 5 bases of the junction unmatched. There are 14 residues in the CDR3. CDR1 and CDR2 (germline): SEHNR, FQNEAQ (reference sequence). Combining the CDR3 with reference TRBV7-9 and TRBJ1-6 gives the whole variable domain DTGVSQNPRHKITKRGQNVTFRCDPISEHNRLYWYRQTLGQGPEFLTYFQNEAQLEKSRLLSDRFSAERPKGSFSTLEIQRTEQGDSAMYLCASSRQGLDSPLHFGNGTRLTVT.

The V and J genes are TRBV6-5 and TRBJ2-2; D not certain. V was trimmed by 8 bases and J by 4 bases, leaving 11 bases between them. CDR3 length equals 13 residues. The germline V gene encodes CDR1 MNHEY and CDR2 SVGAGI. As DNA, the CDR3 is TGTGCCAGCCAAAAGAGTGCCACCGGGGAGCTGTTTTTT. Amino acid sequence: CASQKSATGELFF.

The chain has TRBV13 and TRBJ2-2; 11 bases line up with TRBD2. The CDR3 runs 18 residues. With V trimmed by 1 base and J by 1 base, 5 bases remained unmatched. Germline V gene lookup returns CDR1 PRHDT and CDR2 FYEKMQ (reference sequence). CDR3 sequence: CASSLATSGGLNTGELFF. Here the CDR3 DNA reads TGTGCCAGCAGCTTAGCTACTAGCGGGGGCCTGAACACCGGGGAGCTGTTTTTT.

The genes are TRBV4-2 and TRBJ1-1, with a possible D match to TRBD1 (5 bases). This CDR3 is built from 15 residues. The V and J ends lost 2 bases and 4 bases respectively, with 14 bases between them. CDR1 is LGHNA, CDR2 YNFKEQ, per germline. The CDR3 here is CASSQQTASGTEAFF. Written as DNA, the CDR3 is TGTGCCAGCAGCCAACAGACAGCCTCTGGCACTGAAGCTTTCTTT.